A selection of T cell receptor beta chains follows, all from one sample in a study of OX40 agonist ivuxolimab in advanced cancers. Only in-frame clones appear in the TCRdb table, and some are missing; sequencing was by immunoSEQ multiplex PCR. The sample has 50,000 to 70,000 clones, around four fifths seen once; the top ten hold 2.1%. The sample here was CD4+ or CD8+ T cells sorted from blood, taken in a trial of the OX40 agonist ivuxolimab. The receptors stem from an adult with an advanced solid tumor such as melanoma, head and neck, liver or kidney cancer. Both conserved end residues are part of each CDR3. A D gene is named only where the DNA matches it firmly. A clone size is listed for some rows: how often the clone was seen (once, few, many), or a class if it is expanded.

D: .; J: TRBJ2-3; size: .; V: TRBV28; CDR3: CASSLQRWARRDTQYF; DNA: TGTGCCAGCAGTTTACAGAGGTGGGCCCGTAGGGATACGCAGTATTTT
D: TRBD2; J: TRBJ2-1; size: .; V: TRBV19; CDR3: CASSILAGRNEQFF; DNA: TGTGCCAGTAGTATCCTAGCGGGGCGGAATGAGCAGTTCTTC
D: TRBD2; J: TRBJ2-3; size: .; V: TRBV4-1; CDR3: CASSQDGTSSSTDTQYF; DNA: TGCGCCAGCAGCCAAGACGGGACTAGCAGTAGCACAGATACGCAGTATTTT
D: .; J: TRBJ2-1; size: once; V: TRBV6-6; CDR3: CASSYWRRPTYNEQFF; DNA: TGTGCCAGCAGTTACTGGCGGAGACCTACCTACAATGAGCAGTTCTTC
D: TRBD2; J: TRBJ2-5; size: once; V: TRBV5-4; CDR3: CASSSGTSQETQYF; DNA: TGTGCCAGCAGCAGCGGGACTAGCCAAGAGACCCAGTACTTC
D: .; J: TRBJ1-1; size: .; V: TRBV11-2; CDR3: CASSLGAGSRSYTEAFF; DNA: TGTGCCAGCAGCTTAGGAGCCGGCAGCAGGTCGTACACTGAAGCTTTCTTT
D: TRBD1; J: TRBJ1-4; size: few; V: TRBV6-4; CDR3: CASSDPTGTGNGNEKLFF; DNA: TGTGCCAGCAGTGACCCCACCGGGACAGGTAATGGAAATGAAAAACTGTTTTTT
D: .; J: TRBJ2-1; size: .; V: TRBV15; CDR3: CATSRELGYNEQFF; DNA: TGTGCCACCAGCAGGGAACTCGGGTACAATGAGCAGTTCTTC
D: TRBD2; J: TRBJ2-2; size: .; V: TRBV7-2; CDR3: CASRRSGVNTGELFF; DNA: TGTGCCAGCAGGAGAAGCGGGGTTAACACCGGGGAGCTGTTTTTT
D: .; J: TRBJ1-2; size: .; V: TRBV23-1; CDR3: CASRATGKDYGYTF; DNA: TGCGCCAGCAGGGCAACAGGGAAAGACTATGGCTACACCTTC
D: .; J: TRBJ2-3; size: .; V: TRBV28; CDR3: CASSSGSTDTQYF; DNA: TGTGCCAGCAGCAGCGGGAGCACAGATACGCAGTATTTT
D: TRBD1; J: TRBJ1-6; size: .; V: TRBV5-4; CDR3: CASSLVATGGGSPLHF; DNA: TGTGCCAGCAGCTTGGTGGCCACAGGGGGTGGATCACCCCTCCACTTT
D: TRBD1; J: TRBJ1-2; size: .; V: TRBV19; CDR3: CAVRQGMGGYTF; DNA: TGTGCCGTACGACAGGGGATGGGCGGCTACACCTTC
D: .; J: TRBJ2-1; size: .; V: TRBV2; CDR3: CASSGGGRGNEQFF; DNA: TGTGCCAGCAGTGGAGGCGGAAGGGGCAATGAGCAGTTCTTC
D: TRBD2; J: TRBJ2-7; size: .; V: TRBV29-1; CDR3: CSVEPPGGGLAGSYEQYF; DNA: TGCAGCGTTGAGCCCCCGGGGGGGGGACTAGCGGGAAGTTACGAGCAGTACTTC
D: .; J: TRBJ2-7; size: few; V: TRBV10-3; CDR3: CAIRQVNYEQYF; DNA: TGTGCCATCAGACAGGTTAACTACGAGCAGTACTTC
D: .; J: TRBJ1-2; size: .; V: TRBV6-6; CDR3: CASSYGGENYGYTF; DNA: TGTGCCAGCAGTTACGGGGGAGAGAACTATGGCTACACCTTC
D: .; J: TRBJ2-3; size: .; V: TRBV20-1; CDR3: CSVSTDTQYF; DNA: TGCAGTGTCTCGACAGATACGCAGTATTTT
D: .; J: TRBJ2-7; size: .; V: TRBV13; CDR3: CASSSSLGTAEQYF; DNA: TGTGCCAGCAGCAGCTCACTCGGGACTGCCGAGCAGTACTTC
D: .; J: TRBJ2-7; size: .; V: TRBV7-2; CDR3: CASSLGPGNYEQYF; DNA: TGTGCCAGCAGCCTGGGACCAGGAAACTACGAGCAGTACTTC
D: .; J: TRBJ2-1; size: .; V: TRBV2; CDR3: CASSGVVGAGNEQFF; DNA: TGTGCCAGCAGCGGGGTCGTAGGGGCGGGCAATGAGCAGTTCTTC
D: .; J: TRBJ1-5; size: .; V: TRBV28; CDR3: CASRTARGGPQPQHF; DNA: TGTGCCAGCAGGACGGCCCGGGGGGGACCTCAGCCCCAGCATTTT
D: .; J: TRBJ2-3; size: .; V: TRBV5-6; CDR3: CASSSWGGPPDTQYF; DNA: TGTGCCAGCAGCTCGTGGGGGGGCCCCCCAGATACGCAGTATTTT
D: .; J: TRBJ1-2; size: .; V: TRBV6-1; CDR3: CASSNGNYGYTF; DNA: TGTGCCAGCAGTAACGGGAACTATGGCTACACCTTC
D: .; J: TRBJ2-2; size: .; V: TRBV5-1; CDR3: CASSLDVVGTGELFF; DNA: TGCGCCAGCAGCTTGGATGTAGTCGGCACCGGGGAGCTGTTTTTT
D: .; J: TRBJ1-1; size: .; V: TRBV30; CDR3: CAWTQTEAFF; DNA: TGTGCCTGGACTCAGACTGAAGCTTTCTTT
D: .; J: TRBJ2-7; size: once; V: TRBV5-8; CDR3: CASSLLGEYEQYF; DNA: TGTGCCAGCAGCTTGTTAGGAGAGTACGAGCAGTACTTC
D: .; J: TRBJ2-7; size: .; V: TRBV5-1; CDR3: CASSLDLGTYEQYF; DNA: TGCGCCAGCAGCTTGGATCTGGGTACCTACGAGCAGTACTTC
D: .; J: TRBJ1-2; size: .; V: TRBV7-2; CDR3: CASSLYVNGGYTF; DNA: TGTGCCAGCAGCTTATACGTTAATGGTGGCTACACCTTC
D: TRBD1; J: TRBJ2-7; size: .; V: TRBV30; CDR3: CAWSTGRRGPTYEQYF; DNA: TGTGCCTGGAGTACCGGGCGCAGGGGGCCCACCTACGAGCAGTACTTC
D: TRBD2; J: TRBJ2-2; size: .; V: TRBV27; CDR3: CAIPSGPNTGELFF; DNA: TGTGCCATCCCTAGCGGACCGAACACCGGGGAGCTGTTTTTT
D: .; J: TRBJ2-3; size: .; V: TRBV4-1; CDR3: CASSQEKWGSTDTQYF; DNA: TGCGCCAGCAGCCAAGAGAAGTGGGGTAGCACAGATACGCAGTATTTT
D: .; J: TRBJ1-1; size: .; V: TRBV7-9; CDR3: CASSYHGLGNTEAFF; DNA: TGTGCCAGCAGCTACCATGGTTTGGGGAACACTGAAGCTTTCTTT
D: TRBD1; J: TRBJ1-5; size: .; V: TRBV19; CDR3: CASSDMDRDYNQPQHF; DNA: TGTGCCAGTAGCGACATGGACAGGGACTACAATCAGCCCCAGCATTTT
D: TRBD1; J: TRBJ1-2; size: .; V: TRBV5-1; CDR3: CASSVDRGPSNYGYTF; DNA: TGCGCCAGCAGTGTGGACAGGGGGCCGTCTAACTATGGCTACACCTTC
D: .; J: TRBJ1-1; size: .; V: TRBV6-1; CDR3: CASSDRTGAFF; DNA: TGTGCCAGCAGTGATCGGACGGGCGCTTTCTTT
D: .; J: TRBJ2-7; size: .; V: TRBV10-3; CDR3: CAISDQAGVDEQYF; DNA: TGTGCCATCAGTGATCAAGCAGGGGTCGACGAGCAGTACTTC
D: TRBD1; J: TRBJ1-3; size: .; V: TRBV18; CDR3: CASSPTGSIGNTIYF; DNA: TGTGCCAGCTCACCGACAGGGTCAATCGGAAACACCATATATTTT
D: .; J: TRBJ1-1; size: .; V: TRBV6-6; CDR3: CASSTRGVTEAFF; DNA: TGTGCCAGCAGTACTAGAGGGGTAACTGAAGCTTTCTTT
D: .; J: TRBJ2-2; size: .; V: TRBV6-6; CDR3: CASSYPFDTNTGELFF; DNA: TGTGCCAGCAGTTACCCTTTCGACACGAACACCGGGGAGCTGTTTTTT